This entry features one T cell receptor (beta chain) sequence. This same CDR3 is encoded by further DNA sequences in the sample. The recovered donors of Cohort 3 showed two negative PCRs, clearance, or symptom resolution. In the original workflow: Counts of nucleated cells, estimated from reference gene primer amplification, were obtained. TCRdb's table, derived via immunoSEQ multiplex PCR, lists solely in-frame clones and lacks some. The V and J calls and clone size are taken from that table; D and trimming were inferred from the DNA. Among 310,000 or so clones listed, over 75% were seen once. The data were obtained in a study of blood T cell repertoires in COVID-19. Study in general: COVID-19 samples from acute and convalescent phases originated in the United States, Italy and Spain. Nucleic acid was either cDNA or gDNA, and it came from T cells, B-cell-depleted T cells, or PBMCs.

The V end lost 0 bases, the J end lost 5 bases, and 10 bases lay between the germline ends. The V gene's germline CDR1 is KGHSH and CDR2 LQKENI. The CDR3 contains 14 residues. The specimen was PBMCs or T cells enriched from blood (not recorded which). This TCR derives from a woman younger than 35 who had recovered from COVID-19. The chain has TRBV18 and TRBJ1-2, with D perhaps matching TRBD1 (5 bases). In nucleotides, the CDR3 is TGTGCCAGCTCACCACCGGGGCAGGGTTATGGCTACACCTTC. It is translated as CASSPPGQGYGYTF.